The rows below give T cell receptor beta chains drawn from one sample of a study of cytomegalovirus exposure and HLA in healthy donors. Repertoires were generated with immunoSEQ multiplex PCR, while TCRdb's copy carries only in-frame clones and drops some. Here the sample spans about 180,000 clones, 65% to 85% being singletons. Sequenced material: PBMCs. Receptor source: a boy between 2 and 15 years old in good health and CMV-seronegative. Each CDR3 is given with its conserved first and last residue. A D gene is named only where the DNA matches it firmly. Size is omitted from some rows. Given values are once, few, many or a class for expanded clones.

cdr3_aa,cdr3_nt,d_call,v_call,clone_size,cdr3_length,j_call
CASSSNPTVNTEAFF,TGTGCCAGCAGTAGCAACCCAACAGTTAACACTGAAGCTTTCTTT,.,TRBV6-5,once,15,TRBJ1-1
CASSQVGGLGKLFF,TGCGCCAGCAGCCAAGTTGGGGGGTTAGGAAAACTGTTTTTT,.,TRBV4-3,.,14,TRBJ1-4
CASRKQDNTEAFF,TGCGCCAGCAGAAAACAGGACAACACTGAAGCTTTCTTT,.,TRBV5-1,.,13,TRBJ1-1
CASSLDNPRRGEQYF,TGTGCCAGCAGCTTAGACAATCCTAGGCGCGGCGAGCAGTACTTC,.,TRBV11-2,.,15,TRBJ2-7
CASSWWDRGNTEAFF,TGTGCCAGCAGCTGGTGGGACAGGGGGAACACTGAAGCTTTCTTT,TRBD1,TRBV5-6,once,15,TRBJ1-1
CASSLLSPPGNTEAFF,TGCGCCAGCAGCTTGTTATCCCCCCCCGGGAACACTGAAGCTTTCTTT,.,TRBV5-1,.,16,TRBJ1-1
CASTLREPRYSNQPQHF,TGTGCCAGTACCCTTCGAGAGCCACGCTATAGCAATCAGCCCCAGCATTTT,.,TRBV19,.,17,TRBJ1-5
CASSQWPALLAGRNSQYF,TGCGCCAGCAGCCAATGGCCCGCCTTACTAGCGGGAAGAAACAGTCAGTACTTC,TRBD2,TRBV4-1,.,18,TRBJ2-4
CAWGVSTGNHLHF,TGTGCCTGGGGGGTTTCTACAGGGAATCACCTCCACTTT,.,TRBV30,few,13,TRBJ1-6
CASSPRQGSQYF,TGCGCCAGCAGCCCCCGACAGGGCTCGCAGTATTTT,TRBD1,TRBV5-1,.,12,TRBJ2-3
CASKKGALGGGYTF,TGCGCCAGCAAGAAGGGGGCGCTTGGCGGTGGCTACACCTTC,TRBD1,TRBV5-1,.,14,TRBJ1-2
CASSLVAGGRTGELFF,TGTGCCAGCAGCTTAGTAGCCGGCGGGAGGACCGGGGAGCTGTTTTTT,TRBD2,TRBV7-2,.,16,TRBJ2-2
CASHPEGVRETQYF,TGTGCCAGCCATCCAGAGGGGGTGAGAGAGACCCAGTACTTC,.,TRBV27,.,14,TRBJ2-5
CASSPLPGSIYEQYF,TGTGCCAGCAGCCCGCTACCAGGGTCCATTTACGAGCAGTACTTC,.,TRBV4-2,.,15,TRBJ2-7
CASSFSTSDTQYF,TGTGCCAGCAGTTTTAGCACCTCAGATACGCAGTATTTT,.,TRBV27,.,13,TRBJ2-3
CASSEIPDSFSGNTIYF,TGTGCCAGCAGTGAGATCCCCGACAGCTTCTCTGGAAACACCATATATTTT,.,TRBV2,.,17,TRBJ1-3
CAWSAVYGGSLGNTIYF,TGTGCCTGGAGTGCCGTGTATGGAGGTTCCTTAGGAAACACCATATATTTT,.,TRBV30,.,17,TRBJ1-3
CASSSPGRGGGYTF,TGTGCCAGTAGCTCTCCAGGTCGAGGGGGTGGCTACACCTTC,.,TRBV19,.,14,TRBJ1-2
CASSEVRGHGYTF,TGTGCCAGCAGTGAAGTCAGGGGGCATGGCTACACCTTC,TRBD1,TRBV6-1,.,13,TRBJ1-2
CSVQQDRVNEQFF,TGCAGCGTTCAACAAGACAGGGTCAATGAGCAGTTCTTC,TRBD1,TRBV29-1,once,13,TRBJ2-1
CASKSTETNYGYTF,TGTGCCAGCAAGTCGACGGAGACTAACTATGGCTACACCTTC,.,TRBV7-9,.,14,TRBJ1-2